This T cell receptor beta chain was recorded in a study of early T cells in non-severe SARS-CoV-2 infection (dated by TCRdb to about 2021). Notes on the research overall: Bulk RNA from unsorted whole blood was used for TCR sequencing, so alpha and beta chains could not be paired.

The library was generated by 5' RACE. The sequencer was a NextSeq 500. In the TCR library protocol, unique molecular identifiers were attached to individual cDNA molecules to correct for PCR bias and sequencing error. TCR alpha and beta chains were both sequenced, and the abundances of alpha and beta sequences in each sample were closely correlated with each other. The original pipeline was this. V gene, J gene and CDR3 annotation of TCR sequences was performed with Decombinator V4. TCRs were defined as expanded if a significant change between any two time points was detected under a Poisson model with p below 0.0001. TCR abundances were normalised to the total number of TCRs sequenced per sample and were expressed as counts per million. TRAV1-2 paired with TRAJ12, TRAJ20 or TRAJ33 defined MAIT TCRs, while TRAV10 paired with TRAJ18 defined iNKT TCRs. VDJdb, accessed 1 November 2021, was searched for CMV, EBV and SARS-CoV-2 annotated TCRs, excluding TCRs annotated for multiple antigens. TCRdb ran its own pipeline on the public reads, namely fastp trimming at Q25 and MiXCR clone calling, and kept in-frame beta chains. Rows matching on CDR3 protein sequence are summarized as one entry with the most common DNA and genes. Clone size and V and J calls follow TCRdb, not the original study. This sample holds just under 65,000 distinct CDR3 sequences; 8% to 9% were observed only once. The ten biggest clones cover roughly an eighth of the sample.

CDR1 and CDR2, per the germline V gene, are LGHNA and YNFKEQ. The CDR3 runs 14 amino acids, cysteine and phenylalanine included. The DNA shown is the 42-base CDR3, in frame from base 1. The germline V and J ends show losses of 1 base and 12 bases respectively, and no gene match explains 8 bases of the junction. This clonotype was seen repeatedly, ten times or more. Its antigen target is currently unknown. Base qualities are not at hand, and no much larger clone is one base apart. The study was a case-control design nested within a healthcare worker cohort in London, UK, with weekly nasopharyngeal swab PCR tests and blood sampling. Healthcare workers were recruited during the week of the UK lockdown, between 23 and 31 March 2020, and followed weekly for up to roughly 15 weeks. General study outcomes and caveats: Matching against VDJdb was skewed toward anti-spike CD8 responses, likely underestimated virus-specific expansions, and missed private and CD4 specificities.

In this chain, TRBV4-2 is recombined with TRBJ2-7, and TRBD2 matches 11 of the central bases. The TCR was taken from an adult who was a healthcare worker with PCR-confirmed SARS-CoV-2 infection or an uninfected control (not recorded which). The sample consisted of whole blood, taken at baseline. The CDR3 region: CASSQAPLAGDRYF. DNA sequence: TGTGCCAGCAGCCAAGCGCCACTAGCGGGAGATCGGTACTTC.